A selection of T cell receptor beta chains follows, all from one sample in a study of radiation and T cells in renal cell carcinoma. Assay: immunoSEQ multiplex PCR; the TCRdb copy retains only in-frame clones and omits some. The repertoire holds some 70,000 clones, with about four fifths as singletons. Sequences were derived from blood, sampled from a patient whose treatment included radiotherapy and nephrectomy. These receptors were taken from a man aged 55 to 70 with renal cell carcinoma. Both conserved end residues are part of each CDR3. Fields, in order: clone size, D gene, V gene, J gene, CDR3 protein, CDR3 DNA. The D gene is left open where the match is weak. Part of the rows lack a size; the others show once, few, many or a class for expanded clones.

.	TRBD2	TRBV2	TRBJ2-1	CASTSGDSSYNEQFF	TGTGCCAGCACTAGCGGGGATAGCTCCTACAATGAGCAGTTCTTC
few	.	TRBV25-1	TRBJ1-3	CASSETGHLARGTIYF	TGTGCCAGCAGTGAGACGGGACACCTAGCGCGGGGCACCATATATTTT
.	TRBD2	TRBV29-1	TRBJ2-7	CSVEEQLAGGQREYF	TGCAGCGTTGAAGAACAACTAGCGGGAGGCCAGAGGGAGTACTTC
.	.	TRBV7-9	TRBJ2-7	CASSLERGYSYEQYF	TGTGCCAGCAGCTTAGAGAGGGGCTACTCCTACGAGCAGTACTTC
.	.	TRBV6-1	TRBJ1-1	CASTSFFGETAAFF	.
.	.	TRBV29-1	TRBJ2-3	CSVEAGRSTDTQYF	TGCAGCGTTGAGGCGGGCCGCAGCACAGATACGCAGTATTTT
.	.	TRBV28	TRBJ2-3	CASSITQGEASDTQYF	TGTGCCAGCAGCATTACTCAGGGCGAGGCGAGTGATACGCAGTATTTT
.	.	TRBV6-5	TRBJ2-1	CASSYSRGFEQFF	TGTGCCAGCAGTTACTCGAGGGGTTTTGAGCAGTTCTTC
.	.	TRBV4-1	TRBJ2-1	CASSQGLGNNEQFF	TGCGCCAGCAGCCAAGGGCTGGGGAACAATGAGCAGTTCTTC
.	.	TRBV7-7	TRBJ2-7	CASSAGPSYEQYF	TGTGCCAGCAGCGCGGGACCATCCTACGAGCAGTACTTC
.	.	TRBV6-5	TRBJ1-2	CASSPTQGANYGYTF	TGTGCCAGCAGCCCTACTCAGGGAGCTAACTATGGCTACACCTTC
.	TRBD2	TRBV2	TRBJ2-7	CASSEFLAGGGEQYF	TGTGCCAGCAGTGAATTCCTAGCGGGAGGGGGCGAGCAGTACTTC
few	.	TRBV5-1	TRBJ1-2	CASSPVAGARGYTF	TGCGCCAGCAGCCCCGTTGCCGGGGCGCGTGGCTACACCTTC
.	TRBD2	TRBV6-5	TRBJ2-4	CASSYRGLAENIQYF	TGTGCCAGCAGTTACCGGGGACTAGCGGAAAACATTCAGTACTTC
.	.	TRBV18	TRBJ2-7	CASSPTRGFYEQYF	TGTGCCAGCTCACCGACGCGCGGGTTCTACGAGCAGTACTTC
.	.	TRBV6-1	TRBJ2-3	CASSEAGGGDTQYF	TGTGCCAGCAGTGAAGCAGGAGGGGGAGATACGCAGTATTTT
.	.	TRBV9	TRBJ2-3	CASSVANTDTQYF	TGTGCCAGCAGCGTGGCCAACACAGATACGCAGTATTTT
.	TRBD1	TRBV29-1	TRBJ2-1	CSFDRGNNEQFF	TGCAGCTTTGACAGGGGGAACAATGAGCAGTTCTTC
.	TRBD2	TRBV5-1	TRBJ2-7	CASSAVSSGSGEQYF	TGCGCCAGCAGCGCCGTTTCTAGCGGGAGTGGTGAGCAGTACTTC
.	TRBD1	TRBV19	TRBJ2-7	CASSKGTGFSYEQYF	TGTGCCAGTAGTAAAGGGACAGGGTTCTCCTACGAGCAGTACTTC
.	TRBD1	TRBV18	TRBJ1-2	CASSAKQGGSFRGYTF	TGTGCCAGCTCAGCCAAACAGGGGGGCTCCTTTAGAGGCTACACCTTC
.	TRBD1	TRBV4-3	TRBJ1-2	CASSQDPGGVNYGYTF	TGCGCCAGCAGCCAAGATCCAGGGGGCGTTAATTATGGCTACACCTTC
.	.	TRBV11-3	TRBJ2-7	CASSFSMGEQYF	TGTGCCAGCAGCTTTTCGATGGGGGAGCAGTACTTC
.	.	TRBV5-1	TRBJ1-2	CASSLGSDSVGYGYTF	TGCGCCAGCAGCTTGGGTTCCGACAGCGTTGGATATGGCTACACCTTC
.	.	TRBV7-9	TRBJ1-5	CASTLGENQPQHF	TGTGCCAGCACCCTGGGGGAAAATCAGCCCCAGCATTTT
.	.	TRBV7-2	TRBJ1-1	CASSSIHMNTEAFF	TGTGCCAGCAGCTCAATTCACATGAACACTGAAGCTTTCTTT
.	TRBD1	TRBV9	TRBJ1-1	CASSVGSGQGNTEAFF	TGTGCCAGCAGCGTAGGGAGTGGACAGGGGAACACTGAAGCTTTCTTT
few	TRBD2	TRBV5-1	TRBJ2-7	CASSRVPGGLVSYEQYF	TGCGCCAGCAGCAGGGTACCGGGGGGACTGGTCTCCTACGAGCAGTACTTC
.	TRBD2	TRBV14	TRBJ2-3	CASSQLVSREADTQYF	TGTGCCAGCAGCCAACTTGTCTCGCGGGAGGCAGATACGCAGTATTTT
.	TRBD1	TRBV19	TRBJ2-5	CASSPAAGTGSRTQYF	TGTGCCAGTAGTCCAGCCGCCGGGACAGGGTCCAGGACCCAGTACTTC
.	TRBD2	TRBV7-8	TRBJ2-7	CASSPLAESGNEQYF	TGTGCCAGCAGTCCCCTAGCGGAATCAGGGAACGAGCAGTACTTC
.	.	TRBV6-5	TRBJ1-3	CASSRGSSGNTIYF	TGTGCCAGCAGCCGCGGGAGCTCTGGAAACACCATATATTTT
.	TRBD1	TRBV7-9	TRBJ2-7	CASSWTGSEQYF	TGTGCCAGCAGCTGGACAGGGAGCGAGCAGTACTTC
.	.	TRBV2	TRBJ2-1	CASSEGGLADYNEQFF	TGTGCCAGCAGTGAAGGAGGGCTAGCAGACTACAATGAGCAGTTCTTC
once	TRBD2	TRBV28	TRBJ2-7	CASNHRPSGFSYEQYF	TGTGCCAGCAATCATAGGCCTAGCGGGTTCTCCTACGAGCAGTACTTC
.	TRBD1	TRBV6-1	TRBJ2-7	CATDTRTGYEQYF	TGTGCCACCGACACCAGGACAGGGTACGAGCAGTACTTC
.	.	TRBV2	TRBJ2-6	CASSDARSGANVLTF	TGTGCCAGCAGTGATGCGAGGTCTGGGGCCAACGTCCTGACTTTC
.	.	TRBV6-5	TRBJ2-7	CASRTLGRAYEQYF	TGTGCCAGCAGGACCCTCGGTAGGGCTTACGAGCAGTACTTC
.	TRBD1	TRBV11-2	TRBJ1-5	CASSFGQGGQPQHF	TGTGCCAGCAGCTTCGGACAGGGAGGTCAGCCCCAGCATTTT
few	.	TRBV10-3	TRBJ2-7	CAIAPGTYEQYF	TGTGCCATCGCCCCCGGGACCTACGAGCAGTACTTC
.	.	TRBV19	TRBJ1-1	CASSIETSEAFF	TGTGCCAGTAGTATAGAGACATCTGAAGCCTTCTTT
.	.	TRBV4-1	TRBJ2-7	CASSQVSRSGEQYF	TGCGCCAGCAGCCAAGTATCGAGATCGGGGGAGCAGTACTTC
.	.	TRBV6-4	TRBJ2-3	CASRDGRTDTQYF	TGTGCCAGCAGGGACGGCCGCACAGATACGCAGTATTTT